This T cell receptor (beta chain) was recovered during a study of cytomegalovirus exposure and HLA in healthy donors. Germline CDR1 is MNHEY and CDR2 is SVGAGI. This CDR3 spans 15 amino acids. J was trimmed by 3 bases and V by 2 bases; bases with no gene match: 5. 13 Jbeta primers and 60 Vbeta primers were used for the PCR. Sequencing used immunoSEQ multiplex PCR; TCRdb keeps in-frame clones, though not all of them. The table records approximately 160,000 clones, around 68% of them present only once. Sequencing was carried out using PBMCs. The origin of this receptor is a man aged 50-59 years in good health and CMV-seronegative. This chain links TRBV6-5 with TRBJ2-3; TRBD2 matches 7 bases. The CDR3 sequence: CASSYGDYPTDTQYF. The DNA of the CDR3 is TGTGCCAGCAGTTACGGGGACTACCCGACAGATACGCAGTATTTT.